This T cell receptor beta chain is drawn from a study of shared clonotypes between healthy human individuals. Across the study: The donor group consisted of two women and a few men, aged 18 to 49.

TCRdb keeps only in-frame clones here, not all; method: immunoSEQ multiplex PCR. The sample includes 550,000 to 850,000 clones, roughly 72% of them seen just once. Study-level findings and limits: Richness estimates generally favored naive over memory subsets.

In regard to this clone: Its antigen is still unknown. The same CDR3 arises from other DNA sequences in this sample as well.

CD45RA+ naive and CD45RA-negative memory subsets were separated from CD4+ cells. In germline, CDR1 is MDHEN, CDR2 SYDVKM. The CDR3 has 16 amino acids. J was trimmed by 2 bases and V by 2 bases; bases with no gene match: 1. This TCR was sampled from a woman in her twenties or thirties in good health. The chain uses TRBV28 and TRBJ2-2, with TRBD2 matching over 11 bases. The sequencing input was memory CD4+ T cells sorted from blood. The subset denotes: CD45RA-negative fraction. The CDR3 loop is CASSLRLAGNTGELFF. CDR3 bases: TGTGCCAGCAGTTTAAGACTAGCGGGAAACACCGGGGAGCTGTTTTTT.